This entry is about one T cell receptor beta chain. This may arise from a read error, as a much more abundant clone is one base away. This specimen includes other DNA sequences encoding the same CDR3. Sequenced by immunoSEQ multiplex PCR; TCRdb stores in-frame clones only, minus some. The top ten hold about 4.9% of the sample, which has some 340,000 clones, 75% to 90% seen once. J gave up 2 bases and V 3 bases, and 1 base lay outside the gene matches. This CDR3 region has 13 residues. Germline values: CDR1 SGHNT, CDR2 YYREEE (reference sequence). Individuals aged roughly 18 to 100 years were recruited from some 26 US areas. Cohort allocation depended upon clinical history that participants reported. The recovered donors of Cohort 3 showed two negative PCRs, clearance, or symptom resolution. The sample originates from a study of blood T cell repertoires in COVID-19. Study-wide context: PBMCs, B-cell-depleted T cells, or T cells provided the cDNA or gDNA that made up the material.

The clonotype comes from a woman in her fifties or sixties who had recovered from COVID-19. Input material: PBMCs or T cells enriched from blood (not recorded which). The chain has TRBV5-4 and TRBJ1-2, with 7 bases matching TRBD1. Here the CDR3 reads CASSSGQNYGYTF. CDR3 bases: TGTGCCAGCAGCTCGGGACAGAACTATGGCTACACCTTC.